The T cell receptor (beta chain) described here comes from a study of blood T cells in healthy people across ages. A sample-barcoded 5' primer and a J-beta primer mix were used in a second PCR of roughly 6 to 11 cycles. In TCRdb, the 5' RACE reads were re-called with MiXCR into one record per CDR3 protein. The data show about 650,000 distinct CDR3 sequences, about 51% seen once. Notes on this clonotype: Its matching antigen is unknown.

Trimming stripped 2 bases from V and 5 bases from J, with 12 bases between. Germline V gene data show CDR1 as MGHRA and CDR2 as YSYEKL. This CDR3 spans 14 amino acids. Study-wide results and limits: Bulk PBMC profiling left naive and antigen-experienced comparisons inconclusive. Roughly linear declines in TCR beta diversity per million T cells occurred with age.

Donor samples were obtained from healthy Caucasian individuals from Russia, aged about 6 to 95. Peripheral blood, about 10 milliliters per donor, was collected. The sequenced sample consisted of blood. This chain links TRBV4-1 with TRBJ2-5; D is unclear. This TCR was recovered from a woman of 80 years or more in good health. The CDR3 spells CASSQTERLETQYF. The CDR3 nucleotides read TGCGCCAGCAGCCAAACGGAGCGTCTGGAGACCCAGTACTTC.